This entry is about one T cell receptor beta chain. The antigen is unknown. The sample comes from a study of T cells in Graves' hyperthyroidism and ophthalmopathy. Study-level points and caveats: Blood shared most expanded thyroid clonotypes above 0.001.

CDR3 length: 14 residues. Germline V gives CDR1 SNHLY, CDR2 FYNNEI. V dropped 6 bases and J dropped 8; count of bases not matched to a gene: 7. It was RNA transcripts that yielded the amplified TCR beta CDR3 regions. TCR CDR3 underwent first-round RT-PCR with the HTBI primer set. A single record per CDR3 protein comes from TCRdb applying MiXCR to the multiplex PCR reads. Here the sample spans over 90,000 distinct CDR3 sequences, over 45% being singletons. The TCR sequence derives from a man aged 40-55 years with Graves' hyperthyroidism. Source material: blood. The chain recombines TRBV2 with TRBJ2-3, with 11 bases lining up with TRBD1. CDR3 nucleotides: TGTGCCAGCAGCCTCGGACAGGGGGCGGGTACGCAGTATTTT. This sequence encodes CASSLGQGAGTQYF.